Below, 22 T cell receptor beta chains from the same sample are listed, as sequenced in a study of blood T cell repertoires in COVID-19. Clones were sequenced by immunoSEQ multiplex PCR, and TCRdb holds only the in-frame ones, with some missing. This table has approximately 90,000 clones, approximately 86% appearing once. The material sequenced was peripheral blood. The receptors originated from a man aged 50-59 years with acute or convalescent COVID-19.

Comment on this clone: The same CDR3 also results from other DNA sequences found in this sample. V is TRBV18 and J is TRBJ2-5; 7 nucleotides align to TRBD1. CDR1 is KGHSH and CDR2 is LQKENI in the germline V gene. The CDR3 extends over 14 amino acids. With 1 base clipped from V and 5 bases from J, the junction kept 4 bases outside the gene matches. The CDR3 bases are TGTGCCAGCTCACCACAGGGGGCGCAGGAGACCCAGTACTTC. Translated, it gives CASSPQGAQETQYF.

This clone has just one count. The chain employs TRBV7-9 and TRBJ1-4; 11 bases align to TRBD1. CDR3 size: 14 residues. V lost 5 bases and J lost 8; bases outside the gene matches: 4. CDR1 and CDR2 from the germline V gene are SEHNR and FQNEAQ (reference sequence). The CDR3 region is CASSDRDRGEKLFF. In DNA, the CDR3 is TGTGCCAGCAGCGACCGGGACAGGGGGGAAAAACTGTTTTTT.

The chain is built from TRBV5-4 and TRBJ2-1; 14 bases fit TRBD2. The V gene's germline CDR1 is SGHNT and CDR2 YYREEE (reference sequence). The CDR3 has 17 amino acids. The V segment lost 4 bases and the J segment 7 bases; nucleotides outside the gene matches: 10. The CDR3 region is CASSAGTSGRLKNEQFF. The CDR3, as DNA: TGTGCCAGCAGCGCCGGGACTAGCGGGAGACTCAAGAATGAGCAGTTCTTC.

The chain combines TRBV7-9 with TRBJ1-6; D gene ambiguous. Trimming removed 0 bases at V and 9 bases at J, with 15 bases between. The CDR3 has 16 amino acids. CDR1 SEHNR and CDR2 FQNEAQ come from the germline V gene (reference sequence). CDR3 region: CASSLAVGSNSSPLHF. The CDR3 DNA reads TGTGCCAGCAGCTTAGCGGTCGGGAGTAATAGTTCACCCCTCCACTTT.

This clone was detected only once. The CDR3 sequence is CASSADAGQPQHF. The CDR3 bases are TGTGCCAGCAGCGCGGACGCGGGTCAGCCCCAGCATTTT. V is TRBV7-2 and J is TRBJ1-5; D is unresolved. The CDR3 runs 13 residues. V was shortened by 5 bases and J by 6 bases, with 11 bases between the two germline ends. Germline V lookup: CDR1 SGHTA, CDR2 FQGNSA.

V is TRBV2 and J is TRBJ1-6, with 7 bases identical to TRBD1. Looked up from germline, CDR1 is SNHLY and CDR2 is FYNNEI. The CDR3 length is 17 residues. Trimming cost V 5 bases and J 10 bases; bases outside gene matches: 17. The CDR3 protein is CASSRERRQGVWSPLHF. The DNA of the CDR3 is TGTGCCAGCAGTCGCGAACGGAGACAGGGAGTTTGGTCACCCCTCCACTTT.

The chain recombines TRBV11-2 with TRBJ2-5; D not certain. The CDR3 loop spans 14 amino acids. CDR1 and CDR2 (germline): SGHAT, FQNNGV. The germline V and J ends were trimmed by 4 bases and 4 bases, with 13 bases remaining between them. The DNA for the CDR3 is TGTGCCAGCAGCTCCCAGGCTGGCGCAGAGACCCAGTACTTC. Its protein product is CASSSQAGAETQYF. Full variable domain (remainder filled in from reference TRBV11-2 and TRBJ2-5): EAGVAQSPRYKIIEKRQSVAFWCNPISGHATLYWYQQILGQGPKLLIQFQNNGVVDDSQLPKDRFSAERLKGVDSTLKIQPAKLEDSAVYLCASSSQAGAETQYFGPGTRLLVL.

The genes are TRBV6-1 and TRBJ2-1, with TRBD2 matching over 10 bases. CDR1 and CDR2 (germline): MNHNS, SASEGT. This CDR3 contains 15 residues. V was pared by 3 bases and J by 4 bases, with 3 bases of the junction left unmatched. The CDR3 nucleotides are TGTGCCAGCAGTGATTCACTAGCGGGGTACAATGAGCAGTTCTTC. Translation: CASSDSLAGYNEQFF.

V and J are TRBV19 and TRBJ2-1; 11 bases agree with TRBD2. V was pared by 7 bases and J by 15 bases, with 17 bases of the junction left unmatched. CDR1 and CDR2 from the germline V gene are LNHDA and SQIVND (reference sequence). There are 15 residues in the CDR3. The CDR3 loop reads CASIRFSGGAPSWFF. The CDR3 nucleotides are TGTGCCAGTATCCGGTTTAGCGGGGGGGCTCCATCTTGGTTCTTC.

A single count supports this clone. V gene TRBV20-1 combines with J gene TRBJ2-5; D not resolved. This CDR3 is 11 amino acids long. The V end was cut by 3 bases, the J end by 7 bases, with 9 bases between. Germline loops: CDR1 DFQATT, CDR2 SNEGSKA (reference sequence). The DNA for the CDR3 is TGCAGTGCTAGTATAACGGGGACCCAGTACTTC. Its protein is CSASITGTQYF.

The chain uses TRBV16 and TRBJ1-2; 10 bases fit TRBD1. CDR1 is KGHSY, CDR2 FQNENV, per germline. The length of the CDR3 is 15 residues. Trimming at V came to 3 bases and at J to 8 bases, leaving 9 bases not matched to a gene. CDR3 region: CASSHRPGTGDGYTF. DNA of the CDR3: TGTGCCAGCAGCCATCGCCCCGGGACAGGGGACGGCTACACCTTC.

J is TRBJ1-1 and V is TRBV27; 12 nucleotides match TRBD1. Germline loops: CDR1 MNHEY, CDR2 SMNVEV (reference sequence). J was trimmed by 5 bases and V by 4 bases; bases with no gene match: 5. The CDR3 has 15 amino acids. CDR3 protein: CASSYGDRGHTEAFF. The DNA of the CDR3 is TGTGCCAGCAGTTATGGGGACAGGGGGCATACTGAAGCTTTCTTT.

This chain joins TRBV3-1 (or the pseudogene TRBV3-2) and TRBJ2-1; D uncertain. Trimming shortened V by 1 base and J by 12 bases, and 10 bases separated the two germline ends. This CDR3 has 12 amino acids. Looked up from germline, CDR1 is LGHDT and CDR2 is YNNKEL (reference sequence). The CDR3 is CASSQGNGAQFF. CDR3 nucleotides: TGTGCCAGCAGCCAAGGTAACGGAGCGCAGTTCTTC.

This rearrangement joins TRBV9 to TRBJ1-1, with D unclear. There are 13 residues in the CDR3. V dropped 2 bases and J dropped 3 bases, with 8 bases sitting between them. Looked up from germline, CDR1 is SGDLS and CDR2 is YYNGEE. This chain's CDR3 is CASSVFEDTEAFF. DNA of the CDR3: TGTGCCAGCAGCGTTTTCGAGGACACTGAAGCTTTCTTT.

The V and J genes are TRBV27 and TRBJ1-2; D gene uncertain. CDR3 length equals 12 residues. Per the germline V gene, CDR1 is MNHEY and CDR2 is SMNVEV (reference sequence). V lost 4 bases and J 8 bases, leaving 11 bases between the germline ends. CDR3 loop: CASSSSLAGYTF. The CDR3 DNA is TGTGCCAGCAGTTCTAGCCTAGCAGGCTACACCTTC.

This sequence joins TRBV7-6 and TRBJ2-1, with no clear D. V shed 0 bases and J shed 8 bases, with 11 bases lying between them. The CDR3 length is 14 residues. The germline gives CDR1 SGHVS, CDR2 FNYEAQ. The CDR3 sequence: CASSLAQAFDEQFF. CDR3 nucleotide sequence: TGTGCCAGCAGCTTAGCCCAAGCTTTCGATGAGCAGTTCTTC.

The chain is built from TRBV5-1 and TRBJ2-2, with D possibly matching TRBD1 (5 bases). Trimming cost V 0 bases and J 4 bases, with 13 bases left between them. Germline CDR1 reads SGHRS; CDR2 reads YFSETQ. The CDR3 loop spans 16 amino acids. The CDR3 sequence: CASSLGGPPTTGELFF. CDR3 in DNA: TGCGCCAGCAGCTTGGGGGGCCCCCCGACCACCGGGGAGCTGTTTTTT.

This clone has a single count. This chain joins TRBV3-1 (or the pseudogene TRBV3-2) and TRBJ1-2; D is ambiguous. This CDR3 has 15 residues. The germline gives CDR1 LGHDT, CDR2 YNNKEL (reference sequence). The ends were cut back, 0 bases at V and 1 base at J, with 9 bases in the middle. For the CDR3, the DNA is TGTGCCAGCAGCCAAGAACAGACATTTAACTATGGCTACACCTTC. Residues: CASSQEQTFNYGYTF.

As for this clone: An end of the junction does not agree with germline; a read error may underlie this. The chain carries TRBV7-9 and TRBJ2-7; 10 bases line up with TRBD2. Looked up from germline, CDR1 is SEHNR and CDR2 is FQNEAQ (reference sequence). The CDR3 runs to 12 residues. The CDR3 region is CASSLWLAGAPF. The CDR3 DNA follows: TGTGCCAGCAGCTTATGGCTAGCGGGGGCTCCTTTC.

The chain carries TRBV11-3 and TRBJ2-3, with TRBD1 matching over 8 bases. Germline lookup yields CDR1 SGHNT and CDR2 YENEEA. Losses at the gene ends were 5 bases for V and 1 base for J; bases not matched to a gene: 5. CDR3 length equals 15 residues. For the CDR3, the DNA is TGTGCCAGCAGCCCGGGACAGGAGGGCACAGATACGCAGTATTTT. This gives the protein CASSPGQEGTDTQYF.

The genes are TRBV5-1 and TRBJ2-2; 7 bases align to TRBD1. J gave up 4 bases and V 0 bases, and 6 bases lay outside the gene matches. The CDR3 spans 16 residues. The germline V gene encodes CDR1 SGHRS and CDR2 YFSETQ. CDR3 DNA sequence: TGCGCCAGCAGCTTGGGACAGGGCACGGGCACCGGGGAGCTGTTTTTT. Amino acid sequence: CASSLGQGTGTGELFF.

The rearrangement links TRBV25-1 to TRBJ2-1; tentatively, D is TRBD2 (6 bases). The V and J ends lost 9 bases and 10 bases respectively, with 13 bases between them. CDR3 length: 11 residues. CDR1 and CDR2 (germline): MGHDK, SYGVNS. For the CDR3, the DNA is TGTGCCAGTAAGGACTATGAGGAGCAGTTCTTC. It specifies CASKDYEEQFF.